The present T cell receptor (beta chain) was sequenced within a study of T-cell memory formation after mild COVID-19. MiXCR, applied by TCRdb to the 5' RACE reads, yields one record per CDR3 protein. The sample carries 100,000 to 150,000 distinct CDR3 sequences, approximately 17% recorded once. V was clipped by 7 bases and J by 7 bases, with 10 bases between them. CDR3 length: 12 residues. The germline CDR1 and CDR2 sequences are SNHLY and FYNNEI. This clonotype was observed a few times. The material sequenced was PBMCs or a T cell subset sorted from them (not recorded which). This sequence joins TRBV2 and TRBJ2-2; no reliable D call. This clonotype was obtained from a man aged 18-30 years who had mild COVID-19 (a few samples of this study predate the infection). Cell type and time point are not known. The CDR3 DNA reads as TGTGCCAGCATTCTGGATGGCGGGGAGCTGTTTTTT. This gives the protein CASILDGGELFF.